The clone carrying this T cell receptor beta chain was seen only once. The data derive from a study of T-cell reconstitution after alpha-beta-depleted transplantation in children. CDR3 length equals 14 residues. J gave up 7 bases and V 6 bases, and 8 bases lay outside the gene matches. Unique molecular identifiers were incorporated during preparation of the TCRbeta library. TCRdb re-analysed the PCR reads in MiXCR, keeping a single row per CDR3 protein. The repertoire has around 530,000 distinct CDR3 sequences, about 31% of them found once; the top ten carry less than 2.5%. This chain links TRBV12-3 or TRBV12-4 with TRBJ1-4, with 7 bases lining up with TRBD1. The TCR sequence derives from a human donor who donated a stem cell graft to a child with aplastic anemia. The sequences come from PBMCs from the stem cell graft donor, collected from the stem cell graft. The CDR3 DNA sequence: TGTGCCAGCAGGGAGACAGGGTCCTTTGAAAAACTGTTTTTT. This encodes CASRETGSFEKLFF.